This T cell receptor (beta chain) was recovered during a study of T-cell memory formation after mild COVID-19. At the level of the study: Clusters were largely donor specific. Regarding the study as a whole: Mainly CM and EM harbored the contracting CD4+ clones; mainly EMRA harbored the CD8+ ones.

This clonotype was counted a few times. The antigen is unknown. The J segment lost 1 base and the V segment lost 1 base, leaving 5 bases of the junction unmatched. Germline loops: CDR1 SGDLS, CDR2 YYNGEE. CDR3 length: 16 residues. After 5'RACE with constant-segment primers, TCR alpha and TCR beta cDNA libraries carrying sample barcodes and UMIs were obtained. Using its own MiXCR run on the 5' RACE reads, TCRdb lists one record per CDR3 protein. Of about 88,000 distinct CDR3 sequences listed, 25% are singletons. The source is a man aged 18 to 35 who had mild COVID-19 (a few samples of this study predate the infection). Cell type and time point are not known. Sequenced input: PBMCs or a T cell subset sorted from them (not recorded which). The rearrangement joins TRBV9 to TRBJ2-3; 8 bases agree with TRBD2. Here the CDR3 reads CASSVLGSGGTDTQYF. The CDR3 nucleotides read TGTGCCAGCAGCGTATTGGGTAGCGGGGGCACAGATACGCAGTATTTT.